These T cell receptor beta chains were read from a single sample in a study of T cell responses to AZD1222 COVID-19 vaccine. TCRdb's table, derived via immunoSEQ multiplex PCR, lists solely in-frame clones and lacks some. The repertoire consists of approximately 140,000 clones, with roughly 94% occurring once and the leading ten covering around 1.3%. The sequenced sample was peripheral blood, obtained on day 0 of AZD1222 vaccination. The source of these receptors is an adult in good health. Both conserved end residues are part of each CDR3. The D gene is left open where the match is weak. Only some rows state a clone size, as once, few, many or a class for expanded clones.

J gene | V gene | clone size | D gene | CDR3 DNA | CDR3 protein
TRBJ2-2 | TRBV5-1 | - | - | TGCGCCAGCAGCTCAGAGGGGGTCACCGGGGAGCTGTTTTTT | CASSSEGVTGELFF
TRBJ1-6 | TRBV7-9 | - | - | TGTGCCAGCAGCCCCGATCGAAGGCCCCTACCCCTCCACTTT | CASSPDRRPLPLHF
TRBJ1-1 | TRBV4-1 | - | TRBD1 | TGCGCCAGCAGCCAAAGACCCCTAAAACACAGGGGGATGAACACTGAAGCTTTCTTT | CASSQRPLKHRGMNTEAFF
TRBJ2-1 | TRBV6-7 | - | - | TGTGCCAGCAGTTATGGAGGGGATCCCCCCCCGCAGTTCTTC | CASSYGGDPPPQFF
TRBJ2-1 | TRBV2 | - | TRBD2 | TGTGCCAGCAGAGGATCTAGCGGGCGCTACAATGAGCAGTTCTTC | CASRGSSGRYNEQFF
TRBJ1-5 | TRBV5-1 | - | - | TGCGCCAGCAGCCCGACGTTAGGGGAGACTCAGCCCCAGCATTTT | CASSPTLGETQPQHF
TRBJ1-6 | TRBV5-6 | - | - | TGTGCCAGCAGCTTGTACCAGGGAATTTCACCCCTCCACTTT | CASSLYQGISPLHF
TRBJ2-2 | TRBV18 | - | - | TGTGCCAGCTCACCACTGGCACCCGGGGAGCTGTTTTTT | CASSPLAPGELFF
TRBJ2-1 | TRBV3-1/TRBV3-2 | - | TRBD2 | TGTGCCAGCAGCCAAGGGAGCGGGGGGAGCTCCTACAATGAGCAGTTCTTC | CASSQGSGGSSYNEQFF
TRBJ2-5 | TRBV27 | - | TRBD1 | TGTGCCAGCAGGATGACAGGGTCCGGAGAGACCCAGTACTTC | CASRMTGSGETQYF
TRBJ2-5 | TRBV7-2 | once | TRBD2 | TGTGCCAGCAGCTTCGTTAGCGGGCCGGGGGTAGAGACCCAGTACTTC | CASSFVSGPGVETQYF
TRBJ1-5 | TRBV7-3 | - | - | TGTGCCAGCAGCTTAGCAGGGCCGGGTCAGCCCCAGCATTTT | CASSLAGPGQPQHF
TRBJ2-1 | TRBV10-3 | once | - | TGTGCCATCAGTGGGGGGGACCAATTATACAATGAGCAGTTCTTC | CAISGGDQLYNEQFF
TRBJ1-3 | TRBV6-5 | - | - | TGTGCCAGCAGTTACGGGGTCGGCGCGAGAGGAAACACCATATATTTT | CASSYGVGARGNTIYF
TRBJ2-3 | TRBV2 | once | TRBD2 | TGTGCCGTAGGCGGGGGGCATGGAGATACGCAGTATTTT | CAVGGGHGDTQYF
TRBJ1-5 | TRBV27 | - | - | TGTGCCAGCAGTCCCCGTGGGGGGGATCAGCCCCAGCATTTT | CASSPRGGDQPQHF
TRBJ1-3 | TRBV7-7 | - | - | TGTGCCAGCAGCTTAGCTGACAGGCTCCGGTATCAGGATGGAAACACCATATATTTT | CASSLADRLRYQDGNTIYF
TRBJ2-3 | TRBV5-4 | - | TRBD1 | TGTGCCAGCACCGTAGACAGGGGAGGTGCAGATACGCAGTATTTT | CASTVDRGGADTQYF
TRBJ1-1 | TRBV4-3 | - | TRBD1 | TGCGCCAGCAGCCGTGCCGGGACAGTCATGAACACTGAAGCTTTCTTT | CASSRAGTVMNTEAFF
TRBJ2-1 | TRBV9 | - | TRBD2 | TGTGCCAGCAGCGTAGCTGTCAGCGGGAGTGGATATGAGCAGTTCTTC | CASSVAVSGSGYEQFF
TRBJ2-1 | TRBV6-1 | - | - | TGTGCCAGCAGTGAAATAGCTGGCGGGATTACCTACAATGAGCAGTTCTTC | CASSEIAGGITYNEQFF
TRBJ2-2 | TRBV27 | - | TRBD2 | TGTGCCAGCAGTACCTCCGTGACTAGCGCACTCACCGGGGAGCTGTTTTTT | CASSTSVTSALTGELFF
TRBJ1-2 | TRBV5-4 | - | - | TGTGCCAGCAGCCCCATGGTGCTTGGGGAGGTTAACTATGGCTACACCTTC | CASSPMVLGEVNYGYTF
TRBJ1-3 | TRBV4-1 | - | TRBD1 | TGCGCCAGCAGCCAGCCCCGACAGGGGAGAAACACCATATATTTT | CASSQPRQGRNTIYF
TRBJ2-2 | TRBV10-3 | - | - | TGTGCCATCAGTGCTGGCGGACGAACCGGGGAGCTGTTTTTT | CAISAGGRTGELFF
TRBJ2-2 | TRBV7-9 | - | - | TGTGCCAGCGTAGGGCGGGCCACCGGGGAGCTGTTTTTT | CASVGRATGELFF
TRBJ1-2 | TRBV2 | - | TRBD1 | TGTGCCAGCAGCGTAGGACAGGCCTATGGCTACACCTTC | CASSVGQAYGYTF
TRBJ1-1 | TRBV15 | - | - | TGTGCCACCAGCACGCCTTCCCAGGGCACTGAAGCTTTCTTT | CATSTPSQGTEAFF
TRBJ1-3 | TRBV3-1/TRBV3-2 | - | - | TGTGCCAGCAGCCAAGATTTTATGCCGCCTAACACCATATATTTT | CASSQDFMPPNTIYF
TRBJ1-4 | TRBV7-9 | - | - | TGTGCCAGCAGCTTCCTCCCCATTAATGAAAAACTGTTTTTT | CASSFLPINEKLFF
TRBJ2-1 | TRBV29-1 | - | TRBD2 | TGCAGCGTTGAAGATGCTAGCGGGAGTTCCCTTAGTGAGCAGTTCTTC | CSVEDASGSSLSEQFF
TRBJ1-1 | TRBV15 | - | - | TGTGCCACCAGCTTGAGCACTTACACTGAAGCTTTCTTT | CATSLSTYTEAFF
TRBJ1-5 | TRBV7-9 | once | - | TGTGCCAGCAGCTTAGAAGGGGAGGCAAATCAGCCCCAGCATTTT | CASSLEGEANQPQHF
TRBJ1-1 | TRBV19 | - | - | TGTGCCAGTATGCGGACCCTCGGGGCTGAAGCTTTCTTT | CASMRTLGAEAFF
TRBJ1-1 | TRBV4-1 | - | - | TGCGCCAGCAGCCAGAGGAGCCAGAACACTGAAGCTTTCTTT | CASSQRSQNTEAFF
TRBJ2-3 | TRBV6-5 | - | TRBD2 | TGTGCCAGCAGTTACGGACTAGCTAAGGGCGCAGATACGCAGTATTTT | CASSYGLAKGADTQYF
TRBJ1-3 | TRBV2 | - | - | TGTGCCAGCAGTGAGTTGTCAGGTAAAGCTGGAAACACCATATATTTT | CASSELSGKAGNTIYF
TRBJ1-2 | TRBV5-8 | - | TRBD1 | TGTGCCAGCAGCCGACGGGACAGCTATGGCTACACCTTC | CASSRRDSYGYTF
TRBJ1-1 | TRBV28 | - | - | TGTGCCAGCAGTTCCCATCAGGGACCCCCTGAAGCTTTCTTT | CASSSHQGPPEAFF
TRBJ2-5 | TRBV29-1 | - | TRBD1 | TGCAGCGGATCCCGAGACAGGGCAGAGACCCAGTACTTC | CSGSRDRAETQYF
TRBJ1-2 | TRBV15 | - | - | TGTGCCACCAGCAGTCCGGGGAACTATGGCTACACCTTC | CATSSPGNYGYTF
TRBJ1-5 | TRBV4-1 | - | - | TGCGCCAGCAGCCAAGGTTTTAGGATGGGGTGGCAGCCCCAGCATTTT | CASSQGFRMGWQPQHF
TRBJ1-5 | TRBV4-1 | - | - | TGCGCCAGCAGCCAAGGGGGGTTCTGGCAGCCCCAGCATTTT | CASSQGGFWQPQHF
TRBJ1-2 | TRBV5-1 | - | - | TGCGCCAGCAGCTTGGGGGCAGGTACGTCGGTAAGCTACACCTTC | CASSLGAGTSVSYTF
TRBJ1-2 | TRBV6-6 | few | - | TGTGCCAGCGGCGTTCTTCCTACGAAGAATGGCTACACCTTC | CASGVLPTKNGYTF